The TCR beta chain described here comes from a study of post-analysis software for immune sequencing data. About the research overall: Patients with relapsing-remitting, secondary progressive and progressive-relapsing multiple sclerosis courses were all represented.

General study results and limits: Batch-mates among the samples co-clustered strongly by F measure. Patients with multiple sclerosis recorded significantly lower normalized Chao1 diversity than controls, the study found.

TCR beta cDNA libraries included unique molecular identifiers. T cells numbering about 0.85 to 11 million yielded cDNA molecules that totaled roughly 0.5 million. TCRdb itself ran the PCR reads through MiXCR, one entry per CDR3 protein. Among about 540,000 distinct CDR3 sequences, under 40% were seen once, and the ten largest hold around 6.1%. Remarks on this clonotype: The antigen remains unidentified.

The receptor's source is a girl younger than 18 with multiple sclerosis. Source material: blood.

CDR3 protein: CASSKNQLNYNEKLFF. CDR3 bases: TGTGCCAGCAGTAAAAACCAGCTAAATTATAATGAAAAACTGTTTTTT. V gene TRBV12-3 or TRBV12-4 combines with J gene TRBJ1-4; D gene uncertain. This CDR3 is built from 16 residues. Trimming removed 5 bases at V and 4 bases at J, with 17 bases between.